Below, 30 T cell receptor beta chains from the same sample are listed, as sequenced in a study of blood T cell repertoires in COVID-19. The table came from immunoSEQ multiplex PCR; TCRdb's copy has only in-frame clones and leaves some out. The table has some 240,000 clones, roughly nine tenths seen once. Sequencing was done on a sample of peripheral blood. All receptors derive from a woman in her thirties or forties who had recovered from COVID-19.

This chain uses TRBV5-1 with TRBJ2-3; 13 bases fit TRBD2. The CDR3 is 17 amino acids. The ends lost 5 bases at V and 4 bases at J; junction bases unmatched: 10. Germline V lookup: CDR1 SGHRS, CDR2 YFSETQ. CDR3 in amino acids: CASSTTWTSGSADTQYF. The DNA for the CDR3 is TGCGCCAGCAGTACAACCTGGACTAGCGGGAGCGCAGATACGCAGTATTTT.

This chain connects TRBV3-1 (or the pseudogene TRBV3-2) to TRBJ2-1, with TRBD2 matching 9 bases. Germline V gene lookup returns CDR1 LGHDT and CDR2 YNNKEL (reference sequence). With 1 base clipped from V and 4 bases from J, the junction kept 2 bases outside the gene matches. The CDR3 totals 15 residues. For the CDR3, the DNA is TGTGCCAGCAGCCAAGGGCGGGGGGGTTACAATGAGCAGTTCTTC. It yields the protein CASSQGRGGYNEQFF.

This chain connects TRBV23-1 to TRBJ2-7; D is perhaps TRBD1 (5 bases). TRBV23-1 is labeled an ORF, and its function is uncertain. Trimming removed 6 bases from V and 6 bases from J, with 21 bases in between. The length of the CDR3 is 15 residues. This CDR3 is CASRPTGLPLCEQYV. As DNA, the CDR3 is TGCGCCAGCAGGCCCACAGGCCTGCCCCTTTGCGAGCAGTACGTC.

The rearrangement links TRBV6-2 or TRBV6-3 to TRBJ2-7; D may be TRBD2 (6 bases). This CDR3 contains 15 residues. Germline V gene data show CDR1 as MNHEY and CDR2 as SVGEGT. The V end was cut by 2 bases, the J end by 4 bases, with 15 bases between. CDR3 sequence reads: CASSYEVGGGYEQYV. CDR3 in DNA: TGTGCCAGCAGTTACGAGGTTGGGGGAGGATACGAGCAGTACGTC.

The J gene is TRBJ2-3, the V gene TRBV30; unclear D gene. CDR1 is GTSNPN and CDR2 is SVGIG in the germline V gene (reference sequence). The length of the CDR3 is 11 residues. Trimming removed 2 bases at V and 5 bases at J, with 5 bases between. Here the CDR3 reads CAWSQVDTQYF. The CDR3 region has the DNA TGTGCCTGGAGTCAGGTAGATACGCAGTATTTT.

The rearrangement uses TRBV23-1 and TRBJ2-7; 14 bases match TRBD2. TRBV23-1 is an open reading frame whose function is uncertain. The V segment lost 4 bases and the J segment 1 base; nucleotides outside the gene matches: 6. This CDR3 is built from 17 residues. The CDR3 spells CASSRMGLAGVSYEQYV. CDR3 nucleotides: TGCGCCAGCAGTCGCATGGGACTAGCGGGAGTATCCTACGAGCAGTACGTC.

This clone has a single count. The CDR3 nucleotides are TGTGCCAGCAGTAAGGGACTAGCGGGCAGCACAGATACGCAGTATTTT. Its translation is CASSKGLAGSTDTQYF. The chain couples TRBV7-6 to TRBJ2-3, with 12 bases matching TRBD2. This CDR3 is 16 amino acids long. CDR1 SGHVS and CDR2 FNYEAQ come from the germline V gene. V lost 6 bases and J lost 0; bases outside the gene matches: 4.

The chain joins TRBV5-1 to TRBJ2-2, with D possibly being TRBD1 (6 bases). Per the germline V gene, CDR1 is SGHRS and CDR2 is YFSETQ. CDR3 length: 15 residues. The V end was cut by 1 base, the J end by 4 bases, with 11 bases between. Written as DNA, the CDR3 is TGCGCCAGCAGCTTGTATACAGGGTTCACCGGGGAGCTGTTTTTT. Protein: CASSLYTGFTGELFF. The variable domain in full, with the rest retrieved from reference TRBV5-1 and TRBJ2-2, is KAGVTQTPRYLIKTRGQQVTLSCSPISGHRSVSWYQQTPGQGLQFLFEYFSETQRNKGNFPGRFSGRQFSNSRSEMNVSTLELGDSALYLCASSLYTGFTGELFFGEGSRLTVL.

The chain joins TRBV5-8 to TRBJ2-3; 8 positions agree with TRBD2. With V trimmed by 3 bases and J by 5 bases, 11 bases remained unmatched. Germline assignment: CDR1 SGHTS and CDR2 YDEGEE. CDR3 length: 16 residues. In nucleotides, the CDR3 is TGTGCCAGCAGCTCCAGGGTGGGGCTAGCGGGAGATACGCAGTATTTT. Its translation is CASSSRVGLAGDTQYF.

V and J are TRBV7-8 and TRBJ2-2, with 16 bases aligning to TRBD2. Per germline, CDR1 SGHVS and CDR2 FQNEAQ. V was clipped by 3 bases and J by 6 bases; unmatched bases: 13. CDR3 length: 20 amino acids. The CDR3 loop is CASSLVRVPGTSGRAGELFF. In nucleotides, the CDR3 is TGTGCCAGCAGCTTGGTTCGGGTACCCGGGACTAGCGGGAGGGCCGGGGAGCTGTTTTTT.

The chain joins TRBV19 to TRBJ1-1; D gene ambiguous. With 3 bases removed from V and 3 bases from J, the gap between germline ends came to 8 bases. The CDR3 consists of 13 residues. Germline V gives CDR1 LNHDA, CDR2 SQIVND (reference sequence). CDR3 in amino acids: CASSIWEDTEAFF. The CDR3 DNA reads as TGTGCCAGTAGTATTTGGGAGGACACTGAAGCTTTCTTT. The full variable domain, rest sourced from reference TRBV19 and TRBJ1-1, is DGGITQSPKYLFRKEGQNVTLSCEQNLNHDAMYWYRQDPGQGLRLIYYSQIVNDFQKGDIAEGYSVSREKKESFPLTVTSAQKNPTAFYLCASSIWEDTEAFFGQGTRLTVV.

The chain combines TRBV3-1 (or the pseudogene TRBV3-2) with TRBJ2-3; 7 bases are shared with TRBD2. This CDR3 spans 16 amino acids. The germline CDR1 and CDR2 sequences are LGHDT and YNNKEL (reference sequence). V was clipped by 4 bases and J by 3 bases; unmatched bases: 10. Here the CDR3 DNA reads TGTGCCAGCAGCCCCCGGGTGCGGGAGAGGACAGATACGCAGTATTTT. Translating gives CASSPRVRERTDTQYF.

The chain joins TRBV2 to TRBJ1-5; D remains unclear. The germline V gene has CDR1 SNHLY and CDR2 FYNNEI. The CDR3 length is 14 residues. V lost 6 bases and J lost 2, with 11 bases in between. The CDR3 DNA is TGTGCCAGCAGGGAGGACGCGGGCAATCAGCCCCAGCATTTT. Translated: CASREDAGNQPQHF.

The V and J genes are TRBV2 and TRBJ2-7, with TRBD1 matching over 7 bases. With V trimmed by 2 bases and J by 2 bases, 3 bases remained unmatched. The CDR3 has 14 residues. CDR1 and CDR2 from the germline V gene are SNHLY and FYNNEI. The CDR3 loop reads CASSESGTAYEQYV. The CDR3 bases are TGTGCCAGCAGTGAATCTGGGACAGCCTACGAGCAGTACGTC.

This chain links TRBV19 with TRBJ2-2; 9 nucleotides line up with TRBD2. CDR3 size: 15 residues. Germline V lookup: CDR1 LNHDA, CDR2 SQIVND (reference sequence). V dropped 6 bases and J dropped 7; count of bases not matched to a gene: 9. CDR3 region: CASRGGRAVIGELFF. The DNA for the CDR3 is TGTGCCAGTAGAGGCGGGAGGGCCGTGATCGGGGAGCTGTTTTTT.

V is TRBV7-2 and J is TRBJ2-2, with 13 bases lining up with TRBD2. CDR1 SGHTA and CDR2 FQGNSA come from the germline V gene. Trimming at V came to 4 bases and at J to 6 bases, leaving 8 bases not matched to a gene. The CDR3 covers 17 residues. This CDR3 reads CASSSRTSGSVAGELFF. The CDR3 DNA reads TGTGCCAGCAGCTCCAGGACTAGCGGGAGCGTAGCCGGGGAGCTGTTTTTT.

The rearrangement joins TRBV13 to TRBJ2-2; 7 bases agree with TRBD1. The V segment lost 5 bases and the J segment 3 bases; nucleotides outside the gene matches: 6. Germline V gene sequence: CDR1 PRHDT, CDR2 FYEKMQ (reference sequence). The CDR3 is 15 residues long. CDR3: CASSLGTAYTGELFF. Here the CDR3 DNA reads TGTGCCAGCAGCCTTGGGACAGCTTACACCGGGGAGCTGTTTTTT.

This clone was detected only once. This rearrangement joins TRBV7-9 to TRBJ2-4; maybe TRBD2 (5 bases). V lost 2 bases, J lost 13 bases, and 15 bases lay in between. Per germline, CDR1 SEHNR and CDR2 FQNEAQ (reference sequence). The CDR3 is 13 amino acids. DNA of the CDR3: TGTGCCAGCAGCTTAAGTGCGTCGGACTTGCAGTACTTC. It codes for CASSLSASDLQYF.

The chain combines TRBV10-1 with TRBJ1-2; possible D gene TRBD1, 6 bases. The V end lost 6 bases, the J end lost 8 bases, and 16 bases lay between the germline ends. CDR3 length: 13 amino acids. Germline V gives CDR1 WNHNN, CDR2 SYGVQD (reference sequence). The CDR3 loop reads CASSENRVSGYTF. CDR3 sequence (DNA): TGCGCCAGCAGCGAAAACAGGGTCTCCGGCTACACCTTC.

This chain connects TRBV3-1 (or the pseudogene TRBV3-2) to TRBJ2-5; 8 bases are shared with TRBD2. The CDR3 has 13 residues. Germline CDR1 reads LGHDT; CDR2 reads YNNKEL (reference sequence). Unmatched junction bases numbered 5, after V lost 0 bases and J lost 11 bases. The CDR3 nucleotides are TGTGCCAGCAGCCAAGAAAGAGGGACTAGTCAGTACTTC. Translation gives CASSQERGTSQYF.

The V gene is TRBV27, the J gene TRBJ2-7; 8 bases map to TRBD2. After removal of 6 bases from V and 7 bases from J, the junction contained 14 bases not matched to a gene. The V gene's germline CDR1 is MNHEY and CDR2 SMNVEV (reference sequence). This CDR3 is 15 amino acids long. The CDR3, as DNA: TGTGCCAGCAGAGGGGATAGCGGGGTGACTGAAGAGCAGTACTTC. The encoded protein is CASRGDSGVTEEQYF.

The chain employs TRBV5-1 and TRBJ2-3; the D gene is possibly TRBD2 (7 bases). CDR1 SGHRS and CDR2 YFSETQ come from the germline V gene. Trimming cost V 4 bases and J 2 bases, with 11 bases left between them. The CDR3 is 14 residues long. The CDR3 nucleotides read TGCGCCAGCAGCAGGGGGGGTGACACAGATACGCAGTATTTT. Protein product: CASSRGGDTDTQYF.

A single count supports this clone. The chain recombines TRBV6-5 with TRBJ1-4; tentatively, D is TRBD1 (6 bases). V was clipped by 2 bases and J by 7 bases, with 8 bases between them. The length of the CDR3 is 13 residues. The germline V gene encodes CDR1 MNHEY and CDR2 SVGAGI. DNA for the CDR3: TGTGCCAGCAGTTACACAGGGTCTGAAAAACTGTTTTTT. This encodes CASSYTGSEKLFF.

V gene TRBV11-2 combines with J gene TRBJ1-2, with 7 bases identical to TRBD1. Germline trimming cut 5 bases from V and 4 bases from J; bases unmatched to any gene: 7. Germline CDR1 is SGHAT and CDR2 is FQNNGV. The CDR3 is 14 amino acids. This CDR3 reads CASSKDDRAYGYTF. CDR3 DNA sequence: TGTGCCAGCAGCAAAGATGACAGGGCCTATGGCTACACCTTC.

The chain uses TRBV28 and TRBJ1-5; D not resolved. Trimming cost V 3 bases and J 15 bases, with 15 bases left between them. The CDR3 spans 12 residues. Looked up from germline, CDR1 is MDHEN and CDR2 is SYDVKM. CDR3 DNA: TGTGCCAGCAGTTTTGACTCTTTTATTTGGCATTTT. Amino acid sequence: CASSFDSFIWHF.

This clone was recorded once. Distinct nucleotide sequences in the sample also encode this CDR3. V gene TRBV6-5 combines with J gene TRBJ2-7, with 11 bases matching TRBD2. Germline V gene sequence: CDR1 MNHEY, CDR2 SVGAGI. The length of the CDR3 is 14 residues. The V segment lost 6 bases and the J segment 4 bases; nucleotides outside the gene matches: 5. The CDR3 spells CASSPGTSGYEQYV. In nucleotides, the CDR3 is TGTGCCAGCAGCCCCGGGACTAGCGGATACGAGCAGTACGTC.

The V and J genes are TRBV19 and TRBJ1-2; D uncertain. CDR3 length: 15 amino acids. Per germline, CDR1 LNHDA and CDR2 SQIVND (reference sequence). Trimming pared 3 bases from V and 6 bases from J, leaving 17 bases between. CDR3 residues: CASSILLQEFDGYTF. The CDR3 DNA follows: TGTGCCAGTAGTATCCTCCTCCAGGAATTTGATGGCTACACCTTC.

With regard to this clone: Other DNA sequences within the sample encode an identical CDR3. V is TRBV11-2 and J is TRBJ1-1, with D tentatively TRBD1 (5 bases). The CDR3 spans 14 residues. V lost 3 bases and J lost 0, with 8 bases in between. Germline CDR1 is SGHAT and CDR2 is FQNNGV. The CDR3 reads CASSLGGLNTEAFF. The CDR3 DNA reads TGTGCCAGCAGCTTGGGGGGTTTGAACACTGAAGCTTTCTTT.

The J gene is TRBJ2-3, the V gene TRBV6-6; 15 nucleotides align to TRBD2. This CDR3 comprises 19 residues. Germline CDR1 is MNHNY and CDR2 is SVGAGI (reference sequence). J was trimmed by 0 bases and V by 5 bases; bases with no gene match: 9. The CDR3 DNA reads as TGTGCCAGCAGTCGACAACTGGGACTAGCGGGAGGAAGCACAGATACGCAGTATTTT. Translated, it gives CASSRQLGLAGGSTDTQYF.

The CDR3 loop is CASSPLQGIYGYTF. CDR3 sequence (DNA): TGTGCCAGCAGTCCCCTACAGGGGATCTATGGCTACACCTTC. The genes are TRBV6-2 or TRBV6-3 and TRBJ1-2, with TRBD1 matching over 7 bases. Looked up from germline, CDR1 is MNHEY and CDR2 is SVGEGT. The CDR3 totals 14 residues. V trimming: 5 bases; J trimming: 4 bases; junction bases outside the gene matches: 7.